Presented here are 9 T cell receptor beta chains from one specimen sequenced in a study of CD8 T cell repertoires and HIV-1 epitope variants. The method was immunoSEQ multiplex PCR; TCRdb's version includes in-frame clones alone and lacks a portion of them. The sample holds several thousand clones; around two thirds are singletons and the top ten take approximately 41%. Their recognized antigens are unknown. The specimen sequenced was cultured CD8+ T cells derived from PBMCs. Receptor source: a male donor with HIV.

In regard to this clone: Other DNA sequences from this sample encode an identical CDR3 as well. The CDR3 DNA follows: TGTGCCAGCAGTTTGACAGGGGGCAGGAGCGGGGAGCTGTTTTTT. It codes for CASSLTGGRSGELFF. J is TRBJ2-2 and V is TRBV6-5, with 10 bases matching TRBD1. Germline V CDR1 and CDR2: MNHEY, SVGAGI. CDR3 length: 15 amino acids. The V and J ends lost 4 bases and 7 bases, in that order; junction bases with no gene match: 6.

Here the CDR3 reads CASSPGGGSDTQYF. CDR3 bases: TGCGCCAGCAGCCCCGGTGGAGGGTCAGATACGCAGTATTTT. The rearrangement joins TRBV4-3 to TRBJ2-3; tentative D call: TRBD2 (6 bases). Germline lookup yields CDR1 LGHNA and CDR2 YSLEER. V lost 4 bases and J lost 4, with 12 bases in between. The CDR3 contains 14 residues.

This rearrangement joins TRBV6-1 to TRBJ2-1; 7 bases are shared with TRBD2. This CDR3 comprises 10 residues. Trimming cost V 10 bases and J 8 bases; bases outside gene matches: 2. Germline lookup yields CDR1 MNHNS and CDR2 SASEGT. The CDR3 loop is CATGGYEQFF. As DNA, the CDR3 is TGTGCCACCGGGGGGTATGAGCAGTTCTTC.

This clone was picked up a small number of times. The chain links TRBV7-2 to TRBJ1-5; TRBD1 aligns across 8 bases. The germline CDR1 and CDR2 sequences are SGHTA and FQGNSA. CDR3 size: 14 residues. The ends lost 5 bases at V and 6 bases at J; junction bases unmatched: 6. CDR3 amino acids: CASSQGTGLQPQHF. In DNA form, the CDR3 reads TGTGCCAGCAGCCAAGGGACAGGACTTCAGCCCCAGCATTTT.

V gene TRBV10-2 combines with J gene TRBJ1-1; 8 bases are shared with TRBD1. This CDR3 spans 15 amino acids. The V gene's germline CDR1 is WSHSY and CDR2 SAAADI. Losses at the gene ends were 6 bases for V and 1 base for J; bases not matched to a gene: 7. Here the CDR3 reads CASSLTGAGNTEAFF. The CDR3 bases are TGCGCCAGCAGCCTGACAGGGGCGGGGAACACTGAAGCTTTCTTT.

This chain links TRBV7-9 with TRBJ2-5, with TRBD1 identical over 10 bases. Trimming removed 3 bases from V and 8 bases from J; junction bases left unmatched: 9. The CDR3 consists of 15 residues. CDR1 SEHNR and CDR2 FQNEAQ come from the germline V gene (reference sequence). The CDR3 region is CASSFPGTGELTQYF. The CDR3 DNA is TGTGCCAGCAGCTTCCCCGGGACAGGGGAATTAACCCAGTACTTC.

The J gene is TRBJ2-7, the V gene TRBV30, with D possibly being TRBD1 (5 bases). The germline V gene encodes CDR1 GTSNPN and CDR2 SVGIG (reference sequence). The CDR3 extends over 13 amino acids. V shed 5 bases and J shed 3 bases, with 14 bases lying between them. CDR3: CAWDTRRDYEQYF. CDR3 coding DNA: TGTGCCTGGGACACCCGCAGGGACTACGAGCAGTACTTC.

This clone was seen just once. The CDR3 here is CASSESRGTGGLGTEAFF. CDR3 bases: TGCGCCAGCAGTGAGTCCCGCGGGACAGGGGGCTTAGGCACTGAAGCTTTCTTT. The chain links TRBV10-1 to TRBJ1-1; 12 nucleotides agree with TRBD1. Losses at the gene ends were 0 bases for V and 4 bases for J; bases not matched to a gene: 9. Germline loops: CDR1 WNHNN, CDR2 SYGVQD (reference sequence). This CDR3 is 18 amino acids long.

This clone was observed a single time. This rearrangement joins TRBV7-3 to TRBJ2-7; D ambiguous. Deletions cut 0 bases from V and 6 bases from J, with 12 bases between. Germline assignment: CDR1 SGHTA and CDR2 FQGTGA. The CDR3 has 14 residues. CDR3 amino acids: CASSLTGSTGEQYF. The CDR3 DNA follows: TGTGCCAGCAGCTTAACAGGCAGTACGGGCGAGCAGTACTTC.